Below, 18 T cell receptor beta chains from the same sample are listed, as sequenced in a study of Ad26.COV2.S vaccination and SARS-CoV-2 variants (dated by TCRdb to the early 2020s). The sample's treatment or condition, from its label and the paper: about 20 received Ad26.COV2.S at low or high dose, single or two shots; five or six received placebo; per-sample allocation not given. Repertoires of vaccine and placebo recipients were sequenced from samples taken on day 63 after the first injection. Receptor amplification or capture employed the immunoSEQ multiplex PCR assay. The immuneACCESS repertoire file appears here via TCRdb, limited to in-frame rearrangements. These files lack a portion of the clones; in checked studies, under half of the deficit traces to unresolved V genes, and the cause of the others is not known. This sample holds about 390,000 clones; 92% were observed only once. The top ten clones comprise about 1.7% of the sample.

The source was peripheral blood, collected in a trial of Ad26.COV2.S vaccine versus placebo. The receptors shown here come from a person aged 18 to 65 who received the Ad26.COV2.S COVID-19 vaccine or a placebo.

The chain carries TRBV7-6 and TRBJ1-2; D is possibly TRBD1 (5 bases). CDR1 is SGHVS and CDR2 is FNYEAQ in the germline V gene. Trimming cost V 5 bases and J 7 bases, with 17 bases left between them. This CDR3 region has 14 residues. CDR3 in amino acids: CASSPMVGGSGYTF. In DNA, the CDR3 is TGTGCCAGCAGCCCCATGGTCGGGGGGAGTGGCTACACCTTC. Complete variable domain (other parts from reference TRBV7-6 and TRBJ1-2): GAGVSQSPRYKVTKRGQDVALRCDPISGHVSLYWYRQALGQGPEFLTYFNYEAQQDKSGLPNDRFSAERPEGSISTLTIQRTEQRDSAMYRCASSPMVGGSGYTFGSGTRLTVV.

J is TRBJ2-5 and V is TRBV7-2, with no clear D. The CDR3 length is 14 residues. Germline assignment: CDR1 SGHTA and CDR2 FQGNSA. V dropped 1 base and J dropped 5 bases, with 11 bases sitting between them. In DNA form, the CDR3 reads TGTGCCAGCAGCTTAGTGGGCCTGGGTGAGACCCAGTACTTC. Protein sequence: CASSLVGLGETQYF.

This chain connects TRBV6-5 to TRBJ2-7; TRBD2 matches 8 bases. Per the germline V gene, CDR1 is MNHEY and CDR2 is SVGAGI. J lost 6 bases, V lost 2 bases, and 6 bases had no gene match. This CDR3 has 14 residues. The CDR3 protein is CASSYGGTRFEQYF. Here the CDR3 DNA reads TGTGCCAGCAGTTACGGGGGGACTAGGTTCGAGCAGTACTTC.

The chain combines TRBV30 with TRBJ2-2, with D hard to call. This CDR3 has 15 residues. V lost 6 bases and J 5 bases, leaving 19 bases between the germline ends. CDR1 and CDR2 from the germline V gene are GTSNPN and SVGIG (reference sequence). The CDR3 nucleotides are TGTGCCTGTCATAGGACGAGTCAGAGGACCGGGGAGCTGTTTTTT. It specifies CACHRTSQRTGELFF.

The CDR3 DNA follows: TGTGCCAGTACTAGCGGCTACGAGCAGTACTTC. Translating gives CASTSGYEQYF. The chain couples TRBV19 to TRBJ2-7, with 7 bases fitting TRBD2. The CDR3 is 11 residues long. From germline, CDR1 is LNHDA and CDR2 SQIVND (reference sequence). V shed 7 bases and J 3 bases; nucleotides not matched to a gene: 0. The full variable domain, in which reference TRBV19 and TRBJ2-7 provide the parts outside the CDR3, is DGGITQSPKYLFRKEGQNVTLSCEQNLNHDAMYWYRQDPGQGLRLIYYSQIVNDFQKGDIAEGYSVSREKKESFPLTVTSAQKNPTAFYLCASTSGYEQYFGPGTRLTVT.

The chain carries TRBV5-4 and TRBJ2-7; TRBD2 aligns across 11 bases. The CDR3 has 15 residues. Germline loops: CDR1 SGHNT, CDR2 YYREEE (reference sequence). Trimming cost V 4 bases and J 3 bases; bases outside gene matches: 6. The CDR3 nucleotides are TGTGCCAGCAGCGCCCCTAGCGGGGGGCACTACGAGCAGTACTTC. This translates into CASSAPSGGHYEQYF.

The DNA for the CDR3 is TGTGCCTCAAGTAGGGGGACAAAACAAGAGACCCAGTACTTC. It codes for CASSRGTKQETQYF. The rearrangement uses TRBV19 and TRBJ2-5, with a possible D match to TRBD1 (6 bases). Trimming cost V 11 bases and J 2 bases, with 18 bases left between them. This CDR3 contains 14 residues. Per germline, CDR1 LNHDA and CDR2 SQIVND (reference sequence).

The chain carries TRBV5-4 and TRBJ2-6, with D perhaps matching TRBD1 (5 bases). CDR1 is SGHNT, CDR2 YYREEE, per germline (reference sequence). The CDR3 has 15 amino acids. The V end was cut by 0 bases, the J end by 1 base, with 5 bases between. The CDR3 reads CASSLAGSGANVLTF. CDR3 nucleotide sequence: TGTGCCAGCAGCTTGGCAGGGTCTGGGGCCAACGTCCTGACTTTC.

The J gene is TRBJ1-1, the V gene TRBV28; tentatively, D is TRBD1 (6 bases). The CDR3 is 16 amino acids. Germline CDR1 reads MDHEN; CDR2 reads SYDVKM. V was cut by 2 bases and J by 0 bases, with 13 bases left in between. The CDR3 nucleotides read TGTGCCAGCAGTTTAAGTGGGGGCCGCTTGAACACTGAAGCTTTCTTT. Its protein product is CASSLSGGRLNTEAFF. The full variable domain, with the rest looked up from reference TRBV28 and TRBJ1-1, is DVKVTQSSRYLVKRTGEKVFLECVQDMDHENMFWYRQDPGLGLRLIYFSYDVKMKEKGDIPEGYSVSREKKERFSLILESASTNQTSMYLCASSLSGGRLNTEAFFGQGTRLTVV.

Concerning this clone itself: Other DNA sequences of this sample code for an identical CDR3. This chain connects TRBV6-2 or TRBV6-3 to TRBJ2-7, with 9 positions matching TRBD2. The CDR3 sequence is 15 residues long. Losses at the gene ends were 0 bases for V and 2 bases for J; bases not matched to a gene: 2. From germline, CDR1 is MNHEY and CDR2 SVGEGT. The CDR3 here is CASSYSAGGPYEQYF. For the CDR3, the DNA is TGTGCCAGCAGTTACTCAGCGGGGGGCCCCTACGAGCAGTACTTC.

This chain uses TRBV19 with TRBJ2-5; no reliable D call. CDR3 length: 11 residues. Trimming stripped 1 base from V and 5 bases from J, with 2 bases between. Germline V gene sequence: CDR1 LNHDA, CDR2 SQIVND (reference sequence). The CDR3 loop reads CASSIAETQYF. CDR3 nucleotides: TGTGCCAGTAGTATAGCCGAGACCCAGTACTTC. Complete variable domain (other parts from reference TRBV19 and TRBJ2-5): DGGITQSPKYLFRKEGQNVTLSCEQNLNHDAMYWYRQDPGQGLRLIYYSQIVNDFQKGDIAEGYSVSREKKESFPLTVTSAQKNPTAFYLCASSIAETQYFGPGTRLLVL.

The CDR3 region has the DNA TGTGCCAGCAGCTTAGAATCCGGGACAGGGTTCGAGCAGTACTTC. Amino acid sequence: CASSLESGTGFEQYF. The chain couples TRBV7-9 to TRBJ2-7, with 9 nucleotides matching TRBD1. There are 15 residues in the CDR3. CDR1 and CDR2 (germline): SEHNR, FQNEAQ (reference sequence). Trimming removed 1 base from V and 6 bases from J; junction bases left unmatched: 7.

The genes are TRBV18 and TRBJ2-2; no definite D call. V was shortened by 3 bases and J by 5 bases, with 7 bases between the two germline ends. CDR3 size: 13 residues. Germline CDR1 KGHSH, CDR2 LQKENI. The CDR3 spells CASSPIRTGELFF. The CDR3 nucleotides read TGTGCCAGCTCACCTATAAGGACCGGGGAGCTGTTTTTT.

The rearrangement links TRBV6-2 or TRBV6-3 to TRBJ2-7; possible D gene TRBD1, 6 bases. This CDR3 has 13 residues. Germline CDR1 reads MNHEY; CDR2 reads SVGEGT. Trimming took 5 bases from V and 3 from J, leaving 11 bases between them. In nucleotides, the CDR3 is TGTGCCAGCAGTACCGGGACAAACTACGAGCAGTACTTC. Its translation is CASSTGTNYEQYF.

This chain connects TRBV7-2 to TRBJ2-3; TRBD2 aligns across 7 bases. The CDR3 is 14 amino acids. CDR1 is SGHTA, CDR2 FQGNSA, per germline. J was trimmed by 2 bases and V by 3 bases; bases with no gene match: 2. The CDR3 here is CASSFSGVTDTQYF. CDR3 bases: TGTGCCAGCAGCTTCAGCGGGGTCACAGATACGCAGTATTTT.

The CDR3: CASRRNVNTEAFF. The CDR3 DNA sequence: TGCGCCAGCAGACGGAACGTGAACACTGAAGCTTTCTTT. The rearrangement uses TRBV10-1 and TRBJ1-1, with D uncertain. CDR1 and CDR2 (germline): WNHNN, SYGVQD (reference sequence). The CDR3 covers 13 residues. V was shortened by 6 bases and J by 0 bases, with 8 bases between the two germline ends.

In the case of this clone: Compared with germline, one end of the junction differs, possibly owing to a read error. The sample has other DNA sequences that encode this CDR3 too. The chain uses TRBV7-2 and TRBJ1-1; D is unclear. CDR3 length: 12 amino acids. CDR1 and CDR2 from the germline V gene are SGHTA and FQGNSA. The CDR3 DNA sequence: TGTGCCAGCAGCTTAGGATACACCGAAGCTTTCTTT. The encoded protein is CASSLGYTEAFF.

The chain is built from TRBV28 and TRBJ2-2; 9 bases map to TRBD1. The CDR3 sequence is 16 residues long. Germline-derived CDR1 and CDR2 are MDHEN and SYDVKM. Trimming took 5 bases from V and 1 from J; bases not matched to a gene: 5. Written as DNA, the CDR3 is TGTGCCAGCAGTCGGCCGGGACAGGGGAACACCGGGGAGCTGTTTTTT. It translates to CASSRPGQGNTGELFF.